This T cell receptor beta chain is from a study of CD8+CD57+ T cells in acquired aplastic anemia. Study in general: Sorted CD4+ and CD8+ cells yielded roughly 3.4 ug of DNA on average. Healthy donor CD4+ cell samples had a mean of around 10 million reads. Overall study results and limits: Common to patients and controls were twenty-nine CD8+ CDR3 sequences.

The sample holds one count of this clonotype. The antigen remains unidentified. CDR3 length: 15 amino acids. J was trimmed by 5 bases and V by 4 bases; bases with no gene match: 9. Germline V gene lookup returns CDR1 SGHRS and CDR2 YFSETQ. The use of genomic DNA as template underpinned the TCR beta VDJ and CDR3 profiling. TCRdb re-derived calls from the reads in MiXCR, one entry per CDR3 protein. The sample consists of some 140,000 distinct CDR3 sequences, 40% to 45% of them appearing once. This chain links TRBV5-1 with TRBJ1-1, with 9 bases matching TRBD1. Specimen: sorted CD4+, CD8+, or CD8+CD57+ T cells (not recorded which) from PBMCs. The TCR originated in a human donor in good health, serving as a control. CDR3 sequence reads: CASSPTDRGETEAFF. The CDR3 nucleotides are TGCGCCAGCAGCCCAACCGACAGGGGGGAGACTGAAGCTTTCTTT.